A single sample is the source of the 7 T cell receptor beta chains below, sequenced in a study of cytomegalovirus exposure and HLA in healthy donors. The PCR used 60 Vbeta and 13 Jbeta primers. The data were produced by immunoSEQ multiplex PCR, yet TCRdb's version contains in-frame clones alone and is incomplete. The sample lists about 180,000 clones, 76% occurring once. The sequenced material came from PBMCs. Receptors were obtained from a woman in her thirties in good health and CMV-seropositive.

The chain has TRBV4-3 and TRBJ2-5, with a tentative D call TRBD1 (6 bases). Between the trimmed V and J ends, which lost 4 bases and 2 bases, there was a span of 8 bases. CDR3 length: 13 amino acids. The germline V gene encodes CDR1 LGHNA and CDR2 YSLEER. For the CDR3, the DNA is TGCGCCAGCAGCCGGGACAATCAAGAGACCCAGTACTTC. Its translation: CASSRDNQETQYF.

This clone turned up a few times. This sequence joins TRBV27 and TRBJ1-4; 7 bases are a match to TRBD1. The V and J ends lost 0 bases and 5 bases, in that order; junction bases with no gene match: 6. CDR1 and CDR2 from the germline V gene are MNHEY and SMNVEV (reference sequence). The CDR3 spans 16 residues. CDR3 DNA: TGTGCCAGCAGTTTATCCCGGACAGGTTCAAATGAAAAACTGTTTTTT. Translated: CASSLSRTGSNEKLFF. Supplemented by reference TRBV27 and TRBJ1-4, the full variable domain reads EAQVTQNPRYLITVTGKKLTVTCSQNMNHEYMSWYRQDPGLGLRQIYYSMNVEVTDKGDVPEGYKVSRKEKRNFPLILESPSPNQTSLYFCASSLSRTGSNEKLFFGSGTQLSVL.

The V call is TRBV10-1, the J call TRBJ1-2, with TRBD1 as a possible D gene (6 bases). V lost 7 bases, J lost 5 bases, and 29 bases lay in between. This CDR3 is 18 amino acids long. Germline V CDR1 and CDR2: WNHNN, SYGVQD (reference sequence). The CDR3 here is CASMIAPGLASGAYGYTF. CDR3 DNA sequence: TGCGCCAGCATGATCGCCCCGGGCCTTGCCTCAGGGGCTTATGGCTACACCTTC.

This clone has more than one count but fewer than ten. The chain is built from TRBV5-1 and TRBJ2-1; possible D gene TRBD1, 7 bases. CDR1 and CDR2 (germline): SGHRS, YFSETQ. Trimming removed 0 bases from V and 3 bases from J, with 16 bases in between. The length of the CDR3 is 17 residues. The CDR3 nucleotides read TGCGCCAGCAGCTTGGGCGCGGGACAGTCCAGCTACAATGAGCAGTTCTTC. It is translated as CASSLGAGQSSYNEQFF.

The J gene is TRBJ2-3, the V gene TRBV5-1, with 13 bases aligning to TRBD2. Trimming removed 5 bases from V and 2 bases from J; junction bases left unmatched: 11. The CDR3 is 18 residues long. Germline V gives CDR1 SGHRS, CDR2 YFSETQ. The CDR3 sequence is CASRPEGLAGDSTDTQYF. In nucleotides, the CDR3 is TGCGCCAGCAGGCCCGAAGGACTAGCGGGGGATTCCACAGATACGCAGTATTTT.

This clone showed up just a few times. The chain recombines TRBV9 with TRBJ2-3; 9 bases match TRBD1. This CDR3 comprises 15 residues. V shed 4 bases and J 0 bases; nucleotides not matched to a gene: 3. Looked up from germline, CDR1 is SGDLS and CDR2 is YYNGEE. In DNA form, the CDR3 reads TGTGCCAGCAGCTCGACAGGGGGAAGCACAGATACGCAGTATTTT. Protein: CASSSTGGSTDTQYF.

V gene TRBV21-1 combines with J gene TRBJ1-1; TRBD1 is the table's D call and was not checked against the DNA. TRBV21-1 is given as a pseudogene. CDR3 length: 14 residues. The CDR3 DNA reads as TGTGCCAGCAGCAAAATACATCTGAACACTGAAGCTTTCTTT. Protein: CASSKIHLNTEAFF.